This T cell receptor beta chain came from a study of blood T cell repertoires in COVID-19. In the study overall: The origin of the acute and convalescent COVID-19 samples was the United States, Italy and Spain. T cells, B-cell-depleted T cells, or PBMCs supplied cDNA or gDNA.

Source study methods: Researchers report that nucleated cell counts were estimated from reference gene primer amplification. Repertoires were generated with immunoSEQ multiplex PCR, while TCRdb's copy carries only in-frame clones and drops some. Clone size and V and J calls were adopted from that table, with D and trimming inferred from the DNA. The profile shows roughly 200,000 clones, 75% to 90% of them singletons. The Seattle patients joined while their infection was active and were tracked longitudinally afterward. Trimming shortened V by 7 bases and J by 2 bases, and 17 bases separated the two germline ends. The CDR3 has 15 amino acids. Germline V gives CDR1 SEHNR, CDR2 FQNEAQ (reference sequence).

The sequenced material came from peripheral blood. The chain uses TRBV7-9 and TRBJ1-2; tentatively, D is TRBD1 (5 bases). The receptor comes from a woman in her forties with COVID-19, enrolled during active disease. The CDR3 nucleotides read TGTGCCAGCACTCCGACGGCAGGGCTGAACTATGGCTACACCTTC. Residues: CASTPTAGLNYGYTF.